These T cell receptor beta chains were read from a single sample in a study of blood T cell repertoires in COVID-19. Measured with immunoSEQ multiplex PCR; TCRdb has only the in-frame clones, and not every one. Of some 73,000 clones listed, around 90% are singletons. The source material was peripheral blood. These receptors all come from a human donor in a cohort sampled during active COVID-19. CDR3s include the opening cysteine and the closing phenylalanine or tryptophan. D genes are given only for firm matches.

D | length | J | V | CDR3 | DNA
- | 10 | TRBJ2-5 | TRBV7-2 | CAVGGETQYF | TGTGCCGTGGGGGGAGAGACCCAGTACTTC
- | 12 | TRBJ1-5 | TRBV20-1 | CSASGGPSAQHF | TGCAGTGCTAGTGGGGGGCCCTCGGCCCAGCATTTT
TRBD1 | 12 | TRBJ1-2 | TRBV11-2 | CASRTGGEGYTF | TGTGCCAGCCGGACAGGGGGCGAGGGCTACACCTTC
- | 12 | TRBJ2-2 | TRBV2 | CASTVNTGELFF | TGTGCCAGCACAGTAAACACCGGGGAGCTGTTTTTT
- | 13 | TRBJ2-6 | TRBV28 | CASTELGANVLTF | TGTGCCAGCACGGAACTAGGGGCCAACGTCCTGACTTTC
- | 13 | TRBJ2-2 | TRBV11-3 | CASSLGPAGELFF | TGTGCCAGCAGCTTAGGTCCGGCCGGGGAGCTGTTTTTT
TRBD2 | 19 | TRBJ2-1 | TRBV3-1/TRBV3-2 | CASSPYGVAGDRGYNEQFF | TGTGCCAGCAGCCCCTACGGGGTAGCGGGGGACCGGGGCTACAATGAGCAGTTCTTC
- | 16 | TRBJ2-7 | TRBV6-5 | CASSYGPGLGVYEQYF | TGTGCCAGCAGTTACGGCCCGGGACTTGGGGTATACGAGCAGTACTTC
TRBD2 | 19 | TRBJ2-3 | TRBV3-1/TRBV3-2 | CASSQDFGTSGISTDTQYF | TGTGCCAGCAGCCAAGATTTTGGGACTAGCGGGATTAGCACAGATACGCAGTATTTT
TRBD2 | 15 | TRBJ2-7 | TRBV3-1/TRBV3-2 | CASSPASGVIVGQYF | TGTGCCAGCAGTCCCGCTAGCGGGGTTATTGTTGGGCAGTACTTC
TRBD1 | 14 | TRBJ1-5 | TRBV29-1 | CSVVGTGGDQPQHF | TGCAGCGTTGTCGGGACAGGGGGCGATCAGCCCCAGCATTTT